This T cell receptor beta chain was captured by sequencing in a study of control samples from healthy donors and cancer patients. TCRdb's table, derived via immunoSEQ multiplex PCR, lists solely in-frame clones and lacks some. Of fewer than 200,000 clones in the sample, about 94% are singletons; the top ten hold less than 15%. CDR1 and CDR2 from the germline V gene are SGDLS and YYNGEE. The CDR3 extends over 14 amino acids. V lost 3 bases and J 6 bases, leaving 15 bases between the germline ends. Sequences were obtained from PBMCs. This sequence was found in a man in his fifties or sixties with colorectal cancer. The chain has TRBV9 and TRBJ1-1; a possible D gene is TRBD1 (6 bases). CDR3 in amino acids: CASSARGGESEAFF. DNA for the CDR3: TGTGCCAGCAGCGCCCGCGGGGGCGAGTCTGAAGCTTTCTTT.